This T cell receptor beta chain was found in a study of blood T cell repertoires in COVID-19. The overall study: T cells, B-cell-depleted T cells, or PBMCs provided the cDNA or gDNA that served as material.

Libraries were prepared by immunoSEQ multiplex PCR; TCRdb keeps only in-frame clonotypes and omits some of them. The table records 250,000 to 300,000 clones, roughly 80% of them present only once. Ages ranged from 18 to 89 years, with residence in about two dozen US areas. Each participant's cohort was designated according to participant-reported clinical history. Up to 2 weeks before entering the study, exposed participants had met a COVID-19 case. The germline CDR1 and CDR2 sequences are MGHRA and YSYEKL. The CDR3 has 15 amino acids. V gave up 2 bases and J gave up 7 bases; unmatched junction bases: 8.

The TCR comes from a man in his forties who had been exposed to COVID-19. V usage is TRBV4-1 and J usage is TRBJ1-2, with TRBD1 matching over 9 bases. What was sequenced was PBMCs or T cells enriched from blood (not recorded which). The CDR3 loop reads CASSQHEQGAFGYTF. The CDR3 DNA reads TGCGCCAGCAGCCAACACGAACAGGGGGCCTTTGGCTACACCTTC.